The T cell receptor (beta chain) under discussion was sequenced for a study of monozygotic twins with inflammatory bowel disease. Whole-study findings and limits: Background noise in patient repertoires may stem from differing immunosuppressive treatments.

A word on this clonotype: Its antigen is still unknown.

Per TCR library, approximately 3.5 ug of total RNA was used. Nested PCRs (about 15 and 9 cycles, two total) were applied to TCRalpha and TCRbeta cDNA. TCRdb reprocessed the 5' RACE reads, with one entry per CDR3 protein and no DNA. The listing records about 380,000 distinct CDR3 sequences. This CDR3 is 14 amino acids long. Germline V lookup: CDR1 DFQATT, CDR2 SNEGSKA (reference sequence). Sequences were obtained from blood. This sequence was found in a human donor with ulcerative colitis or Crohn's disease, or a healthy co-twin of an affected twin (not recorded which). The J gene is TRBJ2-7, the V gene TRBV20-1. The CDR3 region is CSAISGQHRREQYF.